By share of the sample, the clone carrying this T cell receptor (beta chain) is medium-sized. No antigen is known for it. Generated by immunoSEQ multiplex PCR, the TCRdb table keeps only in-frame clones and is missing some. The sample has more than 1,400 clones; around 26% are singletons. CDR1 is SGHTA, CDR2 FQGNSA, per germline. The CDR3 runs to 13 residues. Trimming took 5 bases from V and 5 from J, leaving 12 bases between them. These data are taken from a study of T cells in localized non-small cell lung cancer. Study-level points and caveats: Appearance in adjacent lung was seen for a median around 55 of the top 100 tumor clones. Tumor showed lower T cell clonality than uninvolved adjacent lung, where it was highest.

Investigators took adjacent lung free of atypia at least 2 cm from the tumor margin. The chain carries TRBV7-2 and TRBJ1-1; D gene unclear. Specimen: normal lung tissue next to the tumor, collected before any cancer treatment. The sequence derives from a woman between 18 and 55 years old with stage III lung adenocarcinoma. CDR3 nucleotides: TGTGCCAGCAGCCCTTCGACGGGAACTGAAGCTTTCTTT. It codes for CASSPSTGTEAFF.